This TCR beta chain emerged from a study of vaccination and CD4 T cells after COVID-19. Overall study: Cellular stimulation was performed using overlapping spike peptides derived from SARS-CoV-2, HCoV-NL63, HCoV-OC43 and HCoV-229E.

At the Johns Hopkins FTIC core, DNA taken from cultured CD4+ T cells was sequenced by way of the Oncomine TCR Beta short-read assay. Genomic DNA extraction was carried out from cultured CD4+ T cells. TCRdb fed the PCR reads into MiXCR, producing one record per CDR3 protein. The table lists 10,000 to 15,000 distinct CDR3 sequences, 60% to 80% of them singletons, with 20% in the top ten. The treatment was: roughly 10-day PBMC culture with coronavirus spike peptide pools or control peptides (ViraFEST assay). Expanded clonotypes were found by TCR sequencing after peptide-pool stimulation (ViraFEST). Worth noting for this clonotype: Its specificity is unknown.

The material sequenced was CD4+ T cells from blood, cultured in vitro. This receptor was identified in a human donor who had recovered from COVID-19.

The DNA for the CDR3 is TGTGCCAGCAGGAAGGCAGGGGCCCAGACCTACGAGCAGTACTTC. Its protein product is CASRKAGAQTYEQYF. The J gene is TRBJ2-7, the V gene TRBV6-1, with a weak D call TRBD1 (6 bases). Germline values: CDR1 MNHNS, CDR2 SASEGT. Trimming pared 6 bases from V and 2 bases from J, leaving 17 bases between. The CDR3 consists of 15 residues.